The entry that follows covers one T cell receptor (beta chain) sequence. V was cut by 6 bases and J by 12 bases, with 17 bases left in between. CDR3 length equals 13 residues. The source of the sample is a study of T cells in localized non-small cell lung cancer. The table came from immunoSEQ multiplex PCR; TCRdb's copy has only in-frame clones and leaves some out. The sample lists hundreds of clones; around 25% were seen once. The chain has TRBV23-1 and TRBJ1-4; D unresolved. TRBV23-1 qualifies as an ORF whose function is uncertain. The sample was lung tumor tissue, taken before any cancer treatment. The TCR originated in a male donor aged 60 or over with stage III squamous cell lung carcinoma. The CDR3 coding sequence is TGCGCCAGCAGCTTTTGGGCCACAGACCAACTGTTTTTT. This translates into CASSFWATDQLFF.